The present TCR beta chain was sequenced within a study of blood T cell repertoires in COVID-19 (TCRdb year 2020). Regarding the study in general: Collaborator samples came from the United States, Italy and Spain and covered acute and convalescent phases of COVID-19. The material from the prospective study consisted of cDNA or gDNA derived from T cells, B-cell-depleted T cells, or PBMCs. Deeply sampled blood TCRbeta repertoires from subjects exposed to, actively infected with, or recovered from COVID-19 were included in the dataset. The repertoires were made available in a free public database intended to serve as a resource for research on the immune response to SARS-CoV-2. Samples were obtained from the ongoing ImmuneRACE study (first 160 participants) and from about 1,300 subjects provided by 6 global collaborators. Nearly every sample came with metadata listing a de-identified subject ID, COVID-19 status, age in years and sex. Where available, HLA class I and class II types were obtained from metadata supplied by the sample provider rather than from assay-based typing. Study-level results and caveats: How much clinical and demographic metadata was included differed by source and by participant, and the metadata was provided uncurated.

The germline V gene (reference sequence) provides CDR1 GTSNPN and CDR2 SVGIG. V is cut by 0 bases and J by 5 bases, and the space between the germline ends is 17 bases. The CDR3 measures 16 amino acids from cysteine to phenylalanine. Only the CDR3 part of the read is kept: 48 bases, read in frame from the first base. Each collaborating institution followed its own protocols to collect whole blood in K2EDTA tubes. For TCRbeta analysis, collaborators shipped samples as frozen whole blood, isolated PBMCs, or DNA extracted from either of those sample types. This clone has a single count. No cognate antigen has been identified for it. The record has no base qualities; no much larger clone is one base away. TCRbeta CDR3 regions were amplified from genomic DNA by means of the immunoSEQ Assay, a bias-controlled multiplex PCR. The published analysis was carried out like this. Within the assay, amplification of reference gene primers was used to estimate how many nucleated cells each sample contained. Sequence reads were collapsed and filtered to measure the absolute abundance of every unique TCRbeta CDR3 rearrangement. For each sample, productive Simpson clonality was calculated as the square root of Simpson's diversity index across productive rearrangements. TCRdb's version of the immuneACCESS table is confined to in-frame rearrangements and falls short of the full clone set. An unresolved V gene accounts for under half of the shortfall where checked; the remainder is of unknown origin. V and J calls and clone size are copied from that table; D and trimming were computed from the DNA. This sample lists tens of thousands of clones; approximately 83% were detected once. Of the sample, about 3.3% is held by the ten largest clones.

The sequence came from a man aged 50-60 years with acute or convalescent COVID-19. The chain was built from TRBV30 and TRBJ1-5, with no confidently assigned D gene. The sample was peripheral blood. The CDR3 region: CAWSVLQEGTHQPQHF. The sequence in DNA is TGTGCCTGGAGTGTACTTCAAGAGGGTACGCATCAGCCCCAGCATTTT.